A single sample is the source of the 13 T cell receptor beta chains below, sequenced in a study of siplizumab effects on memory and regulatory T cells. Profiling relied on immunoSEQ multiplex PCR, and the TCRdb table lists in-frame clones only, not all of them. The sample shows 65,000 to 90,000 clones, 90% to 95% of them seen only once. The sequencing input was CD8+ T cells sorted from blood. The origin of the receptors is a human donor in good health.

The genes are TRBV9 and TRBJ2-7, with a tentative D call TRBD2 (5 bases). V lost 0 bases and J 2 bases, leaving 9 bases between the germline ends. There are 14 residues in the CDR3. Germline V lookup: CDR1 SGDLS, CDR2 YYNGEE. DNA of the CDR3: TGTGCCAGCAGCGTAGGAGGGTCCCCCTACGAGCAGTACTTC. It specifies CASSVGGSPYEQYF.

The rearrangement uses TRBV5-1 and TRBJ2-7, with a tentative D call TRBD2 (6 bases). Germline CDR1 SGHRS, CDR2 YFSETQ. The CDR3 extends over 14 amino acids. The germline V and J ends were trimmed by 4 bases and 2 bases, with 13 bases remaining between them. The CDR3 DNA is TGCGCCAGCAGCCCGGGACTGACTACCTACGAGCAGTACTTC. Translation: CASSPGLTTYEQYF. The full variable domain, rest sourced from reference TRBV5-1 and TRBJ2-7, is KAGVTQTPRYLIKTRGQQVTLSCSPISGHRSVSWYQQTPGQGLQFLFEYFSETQRNKGNFPGRFSGRQFSNSRSEMNVSTLELGDSALYLCASSPGLTTYEQYFGPGTRLTVT.

V and J are TRBV9 and TRBJ1-1; TRBD1 aligns across 8 bases. This CDR3 contains 14 residues. Per germline, CDR1 SGDLS and CDR2 YYNGEE. Losses at the gene ends were 3 bases for V and 4 bases for J; bases not matched to a gene: 5. CDR3: CASSGTGRGTEAFF. In DNA form, the CDR3 reads TGTGCCAGCAGCGGGACAGGGAGAGGCACTGAAGCTTTCTTT.

The gene calls are TRBV5-1 and TRBJ2-1; D possibly corresponds to TRBD2 (6 bases). The germline V gene has CDR1 SGHRS and CDR2 YFSETQ. This CDR3 has 14 amino acids. The V end lost 2 bases, the J end lost 1 base, and 7 bases lay between the germline ends. The CDR3, as DNA: TGCGCCAGCAGCTTCGGGGGATCCTACAATGAGCAGTTCTTC. It yields the protein CASSFGGSYNEQFF.

This chain connects TRBV9 to TRBJ2-1; 9 bases agree with TRBD2. Germline V gene data show CDR1 as SGDLS and CDR2 as YYNGEE. The CDR3 consists of 17 residues. Trimming took 4 bases from V and 9 from J; bases not matched to a gene: 17. This chain's CDR3 is CASSSSSGASIRGEQFF. CDR3 sequence (DNA): TGTGCCAGCAGCTCTTCTAGCGGGGCCTCCATAAGGGGTGAGCAGTTCTTC.

The chain recombines TRBV6-1 with TRBJ1-3; unclear D gene. CDR3 size: 15 residues. Germline lookup yields CDR1 MNHNS and CDR2 SASEGT. Trimming removed 7 bases at V and 4 bases at J, with 17 bases between. In DNA form, the CDR3 reads TGTGCCAGCACCGAGTGGGTAGGAGCAGGAAACACCATATATTTT. Translating it yields CASTEWVGAGNTIYF.

This clone showed up just once. One end of the junction varies from germline; a read error may be responsible. The chain couples TRBV7-9 to TRBJ2-2; a weak D match, TRBD2 (5 bases). Germline V gene data show CDR1 as SEHNR and CDR2 as FQNEAQ (reference sequence). The CDR3 loop spans 12 amino acids. The CDR3 sequence: CASSPPYGELLF. The DNA of the CDR3 is TGTGCCAGCAGCCCCCCGTACGGGGAGCTGCTTTTT. The variable domain in full, with the rest retrieved from reference TRBV7-9 and TRBJ2-2, is DTGVSQNPRHKITKRGQNVTFRCDPISEHNRLYWYRQTLGQGPEFLTYFQNEAQLEKSRLLSDRFSAERPKGSFSTLEIQRTEQGDSAMYLCASSPPYGELLFGEGSRLTVL.

This chain links TRBV2 with TRBJ1-1; D ambiguous. V was shortened by 1 base and J by 4 bases, with 19 bases between the two germline ends. This CDR3 contains 17 residues. Germline-derived CDR1 and CDR2 are SNHLY and FYNNEI. The CDR3 here is CASSEVPYRVDGTEAFF. DNA for the CDR3: TGTGCCAGCAGTGAAGTCCCGTATCGGGTGGATGGCACTGAAGCTTTCTTT.

The rearrangement uses TRBV4-1 and TRBJ1-2; 8 bases agree with TRBD1. CDR3 length: 16 residues. With 2 bases clipped from V and 6 bases from J, the junction kept 11 bases outside the gene matches. Germline V lookup: CDR1 MGHRA, CDR2 YSYEKL. CDR3 loop: CASSQPLTDRVDGYTF. The CDR3 bases are TGCGCCAGCAGCCAACCACTTACGGACAGGGTCGATGGCTACACCTTC.

In its sample, this clone was seen once. The chain joins TRBV28 to TRBJ1-5; D remains unclear. CDR1 is MDHEN and CDR2 is SYDVKM in the germline V gene. This CDR3 comprises 15 residues. V was shortened by 3 bases and J by 2 bases, with 11 bases between the two germline ends. The CDR3 here is CASSFAGAGNQPQHF. CDR3 nucleotides: TGTGCCAGCAGTTTTGCGGGAGCGGGCAATCAGCCCCAGCATTTT. Full variable domain (remainder filled in from reference TRBV28 and TRBJ1-5): DVKVTQSSRYLVKRTGEKVFLECVQDMDHENMFWYRQDPGLGLRLIYFSYDVKMKEKGDIPEGYSVSREKKERFSLILESASTNQTSMYLCASSFAGAGNQPQHFGDGTRLSIL.

This chain connects TRBV19 to TRBJ2-5; possible D gene TRBD1, 6 bases. The CDR3 is made up of 14 amino acids. CDR1 and CDR2 (germline): LNHDA, SQIVND (reference sequence). V was shortened by 3 bases and J by 1 base, with 9 bases between the two germline ends. The CDR3 DNA sequence: TGTGCCAGTAGTATGGGGACAAGCCAAGAGACCCAGTACTTC. Translated: CASSMGTSQETQYF.

The chain combines TRBV30 with TRBJ1-2; TRBD1 might be the D (5 bases). V was cut by 2 bases and J by 8 bases, with 15 bases left in between. In germline, CDR1 is GTSNPN, CDR2 SVGIG (reference sequence). The CDR3 is 13 amino acids. DNA for the CDR3: TGTGCCTGGAGTTATGGAGGGGTAGAGGGCTACACCTTC. This encodes CAWSYGGVEGYTF.

A few counts support this clone. Here the CDR3 DNA reads TGTGCCAGCAAACGGTACGGGGCAGGCTCACCCCTCCACTTT. The encoded protein is CASKRYGAGSPLHF. The chain joins TRBV2 to TRBJ1-6; a weak D match, TRBD1 (5 bases). Germline CDR1 reads SNHLY; CDR2 reads FYNNEI. The CDR3 has 14 residues. Trimming removed 7 bases at V and 10 bases at J, with 17 bases between. The whole variable domain, remainder taken from reference TRBV2 and TRBJ1-6, is EPEVTQTPSHQVTQMGQEVILRCVPISNHLYFYWYRQILGQKVEFLVSFYNNEISEKSEIFDDQFSVERPDGSNFTLKIRSTKLEDSAMYFCASKRYGAGSPLHFGNGTRLTVT.